These T cell receptor beta chains were read from a single sample in a study of CD8 T cells in ankylosing spondylitis. TCRdb reprocessed the 5' RACE reads via MiXCR and lists one record per CDR3 protein. Here the sample spans 400,000 to 450,000 distinct CDR3 sequences, approximately 17% being singletons. Input material: blood, either unsorted or a sorted T cell fraction (not recorded which). The receptor source for this set is a male donor with ankylosing spondylitis. The CDR3 runs from the conserved cysteine through the conserved F or W. The order of the fields is D gene, V gene, J gene, CDR3 protein. A D gene is named only where the DNA matches it firmly.

D gene: TRBD1
V gene: TRBV25-1
J gene: TRBJ2-5
CDR3 protein: CASSDQQGLETQYF

D gene: TRBD1
V gene: TRBV28
J gene: TRBJ2-6
CDR3 protein: CASRSGQGTPGANVLTF

D gene: NA
V gene: TRBV5-1
J gene: TRBJ1-5
CDR3 protein: CASSADSPNQPQHF

D gene: NA
V gene: TRBV20-1
J gene: TRBJ2-7
CDR3 protein: CSAGGGAYEQYF

D gene: NA
V gene: TRBV18
J gene: TRBJ1-3
CDR3 protein: CASSPQDSFSGNTIYF

D gene: TRBD1
V gene: TRBV7-2
J gene: TRBJ2-6
CDR3 protein: CASRLRQGSGANVLTF

D gene: NA
V gene: TRBV9
J gene: TRBJ2-5
CDR3 protein: CASSVAGGMETQYF

D gene: TRBD1
V gene: TRBV7-9
J gene: TRBJ2-7
CDR3 protein: CASSSQRTGHYEQYF

D gene: NA
V gene: TRBV12-3/TRBV12-4
J gene: TRBJ2-5
CDR3 protein: CASSFGARYQETQYF

D gene: NA
V gene: TRBV24-1
J gene: TRBJ1-1
CDR3 protein: CATAAGESPNTEAFF

D gene: TRBD1
V gene: TRBV20-1
J gene: TRBJ2-2
CDR3 protein: CSAQTGGSYTGELFF

D gene: NA
V gene: TRBV6-1
J gene: TRBJ2-7
CDR3 protein: CASSTGLQSLEQYF

D gene: NA
V gene: TRBV11-3
J gene: TRBJ2-5
CDR3 protein: CASTSRRVEETQYF

D gene: NA
V gene: TRBV6-1
J gene: TRBJ1-1
CDR3 protein: CASSEERGKGTEAFF

D gene: NA
V gene: TRBV12-3/TRBV12-4
J gene: TRBJ1-3
CDR3 protein: CASSGDGAPGNTIYF

D gene: TRBD1
V gene: TRBV6-1
J gene: TRBJ2-1
CDR3 protein: CASRFKQGNEQFF

D gene: TRBD2
V gene: TRBV25-1
J gene: TRBJ2-7
CDR3 protein: CASSEPWGGGSEQYF

D gene: NA
V gene: TRBV7-9
J gene: TRBJ2-4
CDR3 protein: CASSLAGTLGLNIQYF

D gene: NA
V gene: TRBV6-5
J gene: TRBJ2-1
CDR3 protein: CASSYSSRYNEQFF

D gene: TRBD1
V gene: TRBV5-1
J gene: TRBJ2-1
CDR3 protein: CASSPSQGGWYNEQFF

D gene: NA
V gene: TRBV5-5
J gene: TRBJ2-2
CDR3 protein: CASMRQYEGGELFF

D gene: NA
V gene: TRBV15
J gene: TRBJ2-7
CDR3 protein: CATSRGTTVTQKNEQYF

D gene: NA
V gene: TRBV2
J gene: TRBJ2-1
CDR3 protein: CASSNYHEQFF

D gene: NA
V gene: TRBV27
J gene: TRBJ2-1
CDR3 protein: CASSAWDGGDEQFF

D gene: NA
V gene: TRBV5-5
J gene: TRBJ1-1
CDR3 protein: CASSLGRVPSTEAFF

D gene: TRBD1
V gene: TRBV7-9
J gene: TRBJ2-1
CDR3 protein: CASSPHLTGSNEQFF

D gene: TRBD2
V gene: TRBV7-9
J gene: TRBJ2-7
CDR3 protein: CASSLGGTSGIKQYF

D gene: NA
V gene: TRBV3-1
J gene: TRBJ1-2
CDR3 protein: CASSQDTLYFYGYTF

D gene: NA
V gene: TRBV27
J gene: TRBJ2-3
CDR3 protein: CASSFRENTDTQYF

D gene: TRBD1
V gene: TRBV5-6
J gene: TRBJ2-3
CDR3 protein: CASSSKTGTEVDTQYF

D gene: NA
V gene: TRBV12-3/TRBV12-4
J gene: TRBJ2-1
CDR3 protein: CASSLRDNNEQFF

D gene: TRBD2
V gene: TRBV3-1
J gene: TRBJ2-5
CDR3 protein: CASSQKGTGLAGLQETQYF

D gene: NA
V gene: TRBV29-1
J gene: TRBJ2-5
CDR3 protein: CSVGGATETQYF

D gene: NA
V gene: TRBV6-1
J gene: TRBJ1-2
CDR3 protein: CASSRGVNYGYTF

D gene: NA
V gene: TRBV20-1
J gene: TRBJ1-1
CDR3 protein: CSARDPQGLGTEAFF

D gene: TRBD2
V gene: TRBV11-2
J gene: TRBJ2-1
CDR3 protein: CASSLLAGVGNEQFF

D gene: NA
V gene: TRBV20-1
J gene: TRBJ2-1
CDR3 protein: CSATSGKKLGGNEQFF

D gene: NA
V gene: TRBV10-2
J gene: TRBJ2-5
CDR3 protein: CASSEFYETQYF

D gene: TRBD1
V gene: TRBV2
J gene: TRBJ2-1
CDR3 protein: CASRGQTGGNEQFF

D gene: NA
V gene: TRBV19
J gene: TRBJ2-7
CDR3 protein: CASSRDYLYEQYF

D gene: TRBD1
V gene: TRBV30
J gene: TRBJ1-5
CDR3 protein: CAWSMQGAAQPQHF

D gene: NA
V gene: TRBV29-1
J gene: TRBJ1-1
CDR3 protein: CSGSGNTEAFF

D gene: TRBD1
V gene: TRBV6-1
J gene: TRBJ1-2
CDR3 protein: CASSELGQIYGYTF

D gene: NA
V gene: TRBV20-1
J gene: TRBJ1-3
CDR3 protein: CSARTTANSGNTIYF

D gene: TRBD1
V gene: TRBV29-1
J gene: TRBJ2-3
CDR3 protein: CSVIGQGADTQYF

D gene: NA
V gene: TRBV20-1
J gene: TRBJ2-7
CDR3 protein: CSARETSEQYF

D gene: NA
V gene: TRBV5-5
J gene: TRBJ2-1
CDR3 protein: CASSSDPPRDNEQFF

D gene: TRBD1
V gene: TRBV5-1
J gene: TRBJ2-7
CDR3 protein: CASSRTGGLYEQYF

D gene: TRBD2
V gene: TRBV20-1
J gene: TRBJ2-3
CDR3 protein: CSARPTGTSGNPDTQYF

D gene: TRBD1
V gene: TRBV5-1
J gene: TRBJ2-7
CDR3 protein: CASTLGQGKVEQYF

D gene: NA
V gene: TRBV3-1
J gene: TRBJ1-3
CDR3 protein: CASSHNLNTIYF

D gene: NA
V gene: TRBV12-3/TRBV12-4
J gene: TRBJ1-3
CDR3 protein: CASSLWGASSGNTIYF

D gene: NA
V gene: TRBV12-3/TRBV12-4
J gene: TRBJ2-2
CDR3 protein: CASSLAGRSTGELFF

D gene: NA
V gene: TRBV19
J gene: TRBJ2-2
CDR3 protein: CASRKGSQANTGELFF

D gene: TRBD2
V gene: TRBV2
J gene: TRBJ2-7
CDR3 protein: CASSPGQTSGEQYF

D gene: NA
V gene: TRBV6-1
J gene: TRBJ2-7
CDR3 protein: CASRGTHLGNSYEQYF

D gene: NA
V gene: TRBV7-9
J gene: TRBJ1-2
CDR3 protein: CASSLPGDYGYTF

D gene: TRBD2
V gene: TRBV5-1
J gene: TRBJ2-1
CDR3 protein: CASSFTSGSPNEQFF

D gene: NA
V gene: TRBV5-1
J gene: TRBJ2-2
CDR3 protein: CASSLMTILNTGELFF